These 5 T cell receptor beta chains were sequenced from one sample in a study of prognosis after radiotherapy for stage I lung cancer. From genomic DNA, TCR beta CDR3 was amplified by two-round multiplex PCR. The first round of PCR was done with primers that matched each TRBV and TRBJ gene. MiXCR was run by TCRdb on the multiplex PCR reads, yielding one entry per CDR3 protein. There are fewer than 25,000 distinct CDR3 sequences in the sample; 36% occur only once, and 62% lies in the top ten. The sample was PBMCs, taken before or after stereotactic body radiation therapy (not recorded which). These receptor sequences come from a donor aged 50 or older with non-small cell lung cancer.

This clonotype occurred many times. The chain employs TRBV20-1 and TRBJ2-1, with D tentatively TRBD2 (5 bases). CDR1 is DFQATT and CDR2 is SNEGSKA in the germline V gene (reference sequence). CDR3 length equals 16 residues. V lost 6 bases, J lost 3 bases, and 21 bases lay in between. CDR3 residues: CSAHDSGGSLYNEQFF. CDR3 nucleotides: TGCAGTGCCCATGACTCCGGAGGATCCCTCTACAATGAGCAGTTCTTC.

This clonotype showed up many times. The rearrangement joins TRBV12-3 or TRBV12-4 to TRBJ1-5, with 8 bases fitting TRBD1. There are 16 residues in the CDR3. Trimming removed 2 bases from V and 5 bases from J; junction bases left unmatched: 8. CDR3 in amino acids: CASSLQGAGLDQPQHF. DNA for the CDR3: TGTGCCAGCAGTTTACAGGGGGCCGGATTGGATCAGCCCCAGCATTTT.

This clonotype was counted ten times or more. As DNA, the CDR3 is TGTGCCAGCAGCTTAGAGGGGACAGGACGCGGCTACACCTTC. Translation: CASSLEGTGRGYTF. The chain employs TRBV7-9 and TRBJ1-2, with 8 bases aligning to TRBD1. This CDR3 region has 14 residues. The trim removed 1 base at V and 8 bases at J, leaving 6 bases unmatched. Germline V CDR1 and CDR2: SEHNR, FQNEAQ (reference sequence).

The chain has TRBV6-4 and TRBJ2-1; TRBD2 agrees at 9 bases. V dropped 4 bases and J dropped 5; count of bases not matched to a gene: 0. The CDR3 spans 13 residues. Germline V CDR1 and CDR2: MRHNA, SNTAGT. For the CDR3, the DNA is TGTGCCAGCAGTGGGACTAGCGACAATGAGCAGTTCTTC. It codes for CASSGTSDNEQFF.

Ten or more counts support this clonotype. The chain joins TRBV6-1 to TRBJ2-3; TRBD2 aligns across 8 bases. The V segment lost 7 bases and the J segment 6 bases; nucleotides outside the gene matches: 12. The germline gives CDR1 MNHNS, CDR2 SASEGT. The CDR3 contains 15 residues. The CDR3 DNA reads as TGTGCCAGCATCCATGGGGGAGCGGGGGTGGATACGCAGTATTTT. Protein product: CASIHGGAGVDTQYF.